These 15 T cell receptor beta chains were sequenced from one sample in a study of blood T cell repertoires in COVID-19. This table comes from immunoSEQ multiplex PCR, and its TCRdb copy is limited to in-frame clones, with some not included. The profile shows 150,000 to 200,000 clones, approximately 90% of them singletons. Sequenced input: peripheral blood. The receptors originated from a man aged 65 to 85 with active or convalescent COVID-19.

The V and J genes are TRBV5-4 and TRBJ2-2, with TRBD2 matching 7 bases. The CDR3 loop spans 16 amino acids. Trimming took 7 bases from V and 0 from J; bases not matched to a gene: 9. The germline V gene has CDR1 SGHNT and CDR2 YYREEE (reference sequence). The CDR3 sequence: CASGGGKSTNTGELFF. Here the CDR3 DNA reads TGTGCCAGCGGGGGAGGGAAAAGTACGAACACCGGGGAGCTGTTTTTT.

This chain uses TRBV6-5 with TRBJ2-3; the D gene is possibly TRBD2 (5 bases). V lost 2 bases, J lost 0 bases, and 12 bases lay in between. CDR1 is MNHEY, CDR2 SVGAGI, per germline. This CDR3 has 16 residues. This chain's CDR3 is CASSYGRLKSTDTQYF. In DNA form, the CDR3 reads TGTGCCAGCAGTTACGGTCGACTAAAGAGCACAGATACGCAGTATTTT.

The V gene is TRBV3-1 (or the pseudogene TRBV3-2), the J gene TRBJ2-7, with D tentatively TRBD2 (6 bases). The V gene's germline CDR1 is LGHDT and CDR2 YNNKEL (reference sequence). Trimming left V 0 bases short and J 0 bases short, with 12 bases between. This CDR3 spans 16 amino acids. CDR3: CASSQESAGPSYEQYF. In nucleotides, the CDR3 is TGTGCCAGCAGCCAAGAATCTGCGGGACCCTCCTACGAGCAGTACTTC.

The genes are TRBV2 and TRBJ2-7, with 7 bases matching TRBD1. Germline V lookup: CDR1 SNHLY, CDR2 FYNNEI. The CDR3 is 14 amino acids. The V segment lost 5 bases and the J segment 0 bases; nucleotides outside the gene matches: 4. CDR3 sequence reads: CASSSRTGSYEQYF. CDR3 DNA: TGTGCCAGCAGTTCCCGGACAGGCTCCTACGAGCAGTACTTC.

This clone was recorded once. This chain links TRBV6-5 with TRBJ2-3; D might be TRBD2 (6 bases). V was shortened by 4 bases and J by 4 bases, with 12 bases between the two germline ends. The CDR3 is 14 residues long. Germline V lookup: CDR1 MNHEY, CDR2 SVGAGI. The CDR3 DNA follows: TGTGCCAGCAGTTCCCCGACTAGTTCAGATACGCAGTATTTT. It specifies CASSSPTSSDTQYF.

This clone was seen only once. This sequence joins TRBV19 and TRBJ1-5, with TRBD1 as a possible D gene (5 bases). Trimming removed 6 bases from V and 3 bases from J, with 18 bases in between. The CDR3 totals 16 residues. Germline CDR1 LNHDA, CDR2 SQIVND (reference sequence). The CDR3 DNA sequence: TGTGCCAGTAGAGCTGACAGCAAGATAACCAATCAGCCCCAGCATTTT. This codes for CASRADSKITNQPQHF.

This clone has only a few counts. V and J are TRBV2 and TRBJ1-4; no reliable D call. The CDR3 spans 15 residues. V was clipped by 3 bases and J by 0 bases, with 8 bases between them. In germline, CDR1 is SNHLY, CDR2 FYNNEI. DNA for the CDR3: TGTGCCAGCAGTGACTTAACAGCAACTAATGAAAAACTGTTTTTT. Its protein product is CASSDLTATNEKLFF.

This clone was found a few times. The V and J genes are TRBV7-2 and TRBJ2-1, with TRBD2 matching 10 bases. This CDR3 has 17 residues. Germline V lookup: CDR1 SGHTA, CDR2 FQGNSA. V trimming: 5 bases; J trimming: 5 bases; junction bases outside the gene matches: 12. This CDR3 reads CASSRGASGGLNNEQFF. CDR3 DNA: TGTGCCAGCAGCCGTGGGGCTAGCGGGGGACTTAACAATGAGCAGTTCTTC.

The CDR3 loop reads CASSMGQGNTGELFF. The CDR3 DNA sequence: TGTGCCAGTAGTATGGGACAGGGGAACACCGGGGAGCTGTTTTTT. J is TRBJ2-2 and V is TRBV19; 9 bases align to TRBD1. The germline gives CDR1 LNHDA, CDR2 SQIVND (reference sequence). The J segment lost 1 base and the V segment lost 3 bases, leaving 0 bases of the junction unmatched. This CDR3 has 15 residues.

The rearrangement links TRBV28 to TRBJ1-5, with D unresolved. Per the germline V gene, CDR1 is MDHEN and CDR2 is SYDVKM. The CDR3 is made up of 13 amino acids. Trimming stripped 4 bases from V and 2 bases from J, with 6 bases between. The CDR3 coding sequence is TGTGCCAGCAGTTCACGAGGCAATCAGCCCCAGCATTTT. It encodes CASSSRGNQPQHF.

The CDR3 DNA follows: TGTGCCAGCAGCCAACTCACCGGCTACACCTTC. It yields the protein CASSQLTGYTF. This chain joins TRBV2 and TRBJ1-2, with D unresolved. Trimming pared 6 bases from V and 8 bases from J, leaving 10 bases between. The germline CDR1 and CDR2 sequences are SNHLY and FYNNEI. CDR3 length: 11 amino acids.

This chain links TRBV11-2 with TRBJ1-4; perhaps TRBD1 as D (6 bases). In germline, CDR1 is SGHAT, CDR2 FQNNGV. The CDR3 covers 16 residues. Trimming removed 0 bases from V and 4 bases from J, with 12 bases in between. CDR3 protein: CASSLDLGTLNEKLFF. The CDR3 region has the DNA TGTGCCAGCAGCTTAGATCTTGGGACACTTAATGAAAAACTGTTTTTT.

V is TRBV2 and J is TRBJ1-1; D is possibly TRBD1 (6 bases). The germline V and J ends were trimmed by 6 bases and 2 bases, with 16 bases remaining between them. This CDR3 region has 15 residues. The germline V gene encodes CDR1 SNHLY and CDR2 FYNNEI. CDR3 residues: CASREVDRLNTEAFF. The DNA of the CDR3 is TGTGCCAGCAGGGAGGTGGACAGACTCAACACTGAAGCTTTCTTT.

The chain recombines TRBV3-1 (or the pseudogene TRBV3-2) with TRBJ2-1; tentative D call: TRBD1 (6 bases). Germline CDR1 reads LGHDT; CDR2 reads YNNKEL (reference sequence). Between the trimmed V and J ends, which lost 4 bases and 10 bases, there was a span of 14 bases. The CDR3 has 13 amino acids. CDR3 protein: CASSLLQGWEQFF. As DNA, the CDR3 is TGTGCCAGCAGCCTACTACAGGGTTGGGAGCAGTTCTTC.

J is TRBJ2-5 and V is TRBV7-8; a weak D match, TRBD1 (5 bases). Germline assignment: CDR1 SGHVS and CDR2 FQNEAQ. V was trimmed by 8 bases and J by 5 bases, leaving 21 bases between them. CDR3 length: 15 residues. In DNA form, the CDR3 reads TGTGCCAGCGAAGAACGCCCCAGGGAAATGGAGACCCAGTACTTC. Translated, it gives CASEERPREMETQYF.